This is a list of T cell receptor beta chains from one sample in a study of blood T cell repertoires in COVID-19. The protocol was immunoSEQ multiplex PCR, while the TCRdb copy is restricted to in-frame clones and leaves out a portion. Of 470,000 or so clones detected, over 75% appear once; the ten largest clones hold about 3.2%. The material sequenced was peripheral blood. The receptors come from a human donor in a cohort sampled during active COVID-19. The CDR3 runs from the conserved cysteine through the conserved F or W. D genes are given only for firm matches. Not every row has a clone size; where given, it reads once, few, many or a size class.

j_call clone_size v_call d_call cdr3_nt cdr3_aa
TRBJ2-1 NA TRBV19 TRBD2 TGTGCCAGTACCGGACTAGCGGGACCAACGGGTGAGCAGTTCTTC CASTGLAGPTGEQFF
TRBJ2-1 NA TRBV4-3 NA TGCGCCAGCAGCCAAGATGGGCGGGTCTACAATGAGCAGTTCTTC CASSQDGRVYNEQFF
TRBJ2-1 NA TRBV11-3 NA TGTGCCAGCAGCTTATCGAGCGGGTACAATGAGCAGTTCTTC CASSLSSGYNEQFF
TRBJ2-7 NA TRBV5-1 TRBD2 TGCGCCAGCAGCTTAGTAGCGGGAGGGGGGGCCTACGAGCAGTACTTC CASSLVAGGGAYEQYF
TRBJ2-3 few TRBV5-1 NA TGCGCCAGCAGCTACGGACTTCCTTGGAGTAGCACAGATACGCAGTATTTT CASSYGLPWSSTDTQYF
TRBJ2-7 NA TRBV7-8 NA TGTGCCAGCAGCCCGGTGGAGCAATGGGCCTACGAGCAGTACTTC CASSPVEQWAYEQYF
TRBJ1-2 NA TRBV12-5 NA TGTGCTAGTGGTTTGGCCTACCAATCTACGGGGAACTATGGCTACACCTTC CASGLAYQSTGNYGYTF
TRBJ2-5 NA TRBV24-1 NA TGTGCCACCAGTAAGGAGGGCCCCGAGACCCAGTACTTC CATSKEGPETQYF
TRBJ1-2 NA TRBV5-4 NA TGTGCCAGCAGCTTAGGGGGTAAGGTCTATGGCTACACCTTC CASSLGGKVYGYTF
TRBJ2-5 NA TRBV19 TRBD1 TGTGCCAGTAGTGACACAGGGGAAGAGACCCAGTACTTC CASSDTGEETQYF
TRBJ2-3 NA TRBV7-2 NA TGTGCCAGCAGCTTAGTCGGCGTGGCGGCAGATACGCAGTATTTT CASSLVGVAADTQYF
TRBJ2-1 NA TRBV4-2 TRBD2 TGTGCCAGCAGCCAGGGGACTAGCGGGAGCTCCTACAATGAGCAGTTCTTC CASSQGTSGSSYNEQFF
TRBJ1-4 NA TRBV7-6 NA TGTGCCAGCAGCTTAGACGGGGGTGAAAAACTGTTTTTT CASSLDGGEKLFF
TRBJ1-1 NA TRBV19 NA TGTGCCACGATCTATGGGGGGGCCGGGCGAACTGAAGCTTTCTTT CATIYGGAGRTEAFF
TRBJ2-7 once TRBV30 NA TGTGCCCGTAGCCAGGGGAGCTCCTACGAGCAGTACTTC CARSQGSSYEQYF
TRBJ2-3 once TRBV30 TRBD2 TGTGCCTGGAGGGGGGGGTCGGGAATCCCAGATACGCAGTATTTT CAWRGGSGIPDTQYF
TRBJ1-2 NA TRBV6-5 NA TGTGCCAGCATGGTTAGGAGGGATGGCTACACCTTC CASMVRRDGYTF
TRBJ2-1 NA TRBV4-1 NA TGCGCCAGCAGCCTACTGGGACTGGAAGGCAATGAGCAGTTCTTC CASSLLGLEGNEQFF
TRBJ2-5 NA TRBV28 NA TGTGCCAGCAGTCCGGCAGGGGGGCGCCAAGAGACCCAGTACTTC CASSPAGGRQETQYF
TRBJ2-3 NA TRBV6-5 NA TGTGCCAGCAGTTCCCCGCGGGGAACAGATACGCAGTATTTT CASSSPRGTDTQYF
TRBJ1-1 NA TRBV5-1 NA TGCGCCAGCAGCTTGGCCGCGGCCAAAAACACTGAAGCTTTCTTT CASSLAAAKNTEAFF